This T cell receptor (beta chain) was captured in a study of T cell changes during pregnancy in multiple sclerosis. Data came from immunoSEQ multiplex PCR; TCRdb stores just in-frame clones and leaves some out. The sample consists of 70,000 to 75,000 clones, more than 90% of them appearing once. The CDR3 contains 13 residues. With 7 bases clipped from V and 3 bases from J, the junction kept 3 bases outside the gene matches. Germline V CDR1 and CDR2: SGDLS, YYNGEE. The input for sequencing was peripheral blood, taken in the second trimester of pregnancy. V and J are TRBV9 and TRBJ2-3; TRBD1 aligns across 9 bases. This clonotype originated in a female donor in good health, enrolled as a control in a pregnancy study. The CDR3 sequence: CASRDRETDTQYF. In DNA form, the CDR3 reads TGTGCCAGCCGGGACAGGGAAACAGATACGCAGTATTTT.